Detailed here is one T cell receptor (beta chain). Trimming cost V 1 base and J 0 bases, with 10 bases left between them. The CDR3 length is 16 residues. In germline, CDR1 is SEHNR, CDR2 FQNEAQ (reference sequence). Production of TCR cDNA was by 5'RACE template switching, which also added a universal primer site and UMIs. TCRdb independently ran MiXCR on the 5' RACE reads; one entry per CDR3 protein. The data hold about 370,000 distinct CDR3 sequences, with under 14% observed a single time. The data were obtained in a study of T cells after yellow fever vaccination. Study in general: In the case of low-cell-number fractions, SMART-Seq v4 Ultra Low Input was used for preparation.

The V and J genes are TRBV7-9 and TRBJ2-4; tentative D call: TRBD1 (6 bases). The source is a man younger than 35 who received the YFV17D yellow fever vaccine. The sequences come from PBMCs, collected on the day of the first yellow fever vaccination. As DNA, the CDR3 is TGTGCCAGCAGCTTAGGACAGGCCATAGCCAAAAACATTCAGTACTTC. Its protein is CASSLGQAIAKNIQYF.